These 12 T cell receptor beta chains were sequenced from one sample in a study of cytomegalovirus exposure and HLA in healthy donors. Use of 60 Vbeta and 13 Jbeta primers characterized the PCR. Repertoires were generated with immunoSEQ multiplex PCR, while TCRdb's copy carries only in-frame clones and drops some. The data show under 70,000 clones, and the top ten clones hold roughly 9.6%. Sequenced: PBMCs. Receptors were obtained from a man aged 50-60 years in good health and CMV-seropositive.

V usage is TRBV6-5 and J usage is TRBJ2-2; TRBD2 is a possible D gene (5 bases). Germline V gives CDR1 MNHEY, CDR2 SVGAGI. V was shortened by 4 bases and J by 7 bases, with 7 bases between the two germline ends. The CDR3 covers 12 residues. As DNA, the CDR3 is TGTGCCAGCAGTTCCGGGGTCGGGGAGCTGTTTTTT. It is translated as CASSSGVGELFF.

V usage is TRBV6-1 and J usage is TRBJ2-2, with 10 bases that match TRBD1. After removal of 6 bases from V and 4 bases from J, the junction contained 5 bases not matched to a gene. This CDR3 has 15 residues. Germline CDR1 and CDR2: MNHNS and SASEGT. The CDR3 coding sequence is TGTGCCAGCAGGACAGGGGGCAGAGGCACCGGGGAGCTGTTTTTT. Translation gives CASRTGGRGTGELFF.

The chain joins TRBV7-2 to TRBJ2-7, with 10 bases identical to TRBD1. The CDR3 totals 15 residues. V shed 4 bases, J shed 2 bases, and the junction held 5 bases outside the gene matches. Germline V gene lookup returns CDR1 SGHTA and CDR2 FQGNSA. The CDR3 coding sequence is TGTGCCAGCAGCTCCGGGACAGGGGACGCCTACGAGCAGTACTTC. The encoded protein is CASSSGTGDAYEQYF.

The rearrangement joins TRBV5-1 to TRBJ1-6; TRBD1 is a possible D gene (6 bases). Trimming shortened V by 8 bases and J by 7 bases, and 16 bases separated the two germline ends. Germline V gene lookup returns CDR1 SGHRS and CDR2 YFSETQ. This CDR3 has 14 residues. CDR3 loop: CASGRGSSNSPLHF. CDR3 DNA: TGCGCCAGTGGGAGGGGGTCCTCAAATTCACCCCTCCACTTT.

This chain joins TRBV29-1 and TRBJ1-2; 8 nucleotides match TRBD1. Germline V gene sequence: CDR1 SQVTM, CDR2 ANQGSEA. The CDR3 runs 12 residues. V dropped 7 bases and J dropped 6; count of bases not matched to a gene: 7. The DNA for the CDR3 is TGCAGCGCTCTGACAGGGGTAAATGGCTACACCTTC. It is translated as CSALTGVNGYTF.

The rearrangement joins TRBV30 to TRBJ2-2, with TRBD1 identical over 7 bases. The germline gives CDR1 GTSNPN, CDR2 SVGIG (reference sequence). V lost 0 bases to trimming and J lost 6 bases; unmatched junction nucleotides: 4. The CDR3 is 14 residues long. The CDR3 sequence: CAWSVRQGAGELFF. The CDR3 DNA reads TGTGCCTGGAGTGTCCGACAGGGTGCCGGGGAGCTGTTTTTT. The variable domain in full, completed from reference TRBV30 and TRBJ2-2, reads SQTIHQWPATLVQPVGSPLSLECTVEGTSNPNLYWYRQAAGRGLQLLFYSVGIGQISSEVPQNLSASRPQDRQFILSSKKLLLSDSGFYLCAWSVRQGAGELFFGEGSRLTVL.

The gene calls are TRBV7-2 and TRBJ2-7; TRBD2 matches 7 bases. In germline, CDR1 is SGHTA, CDR2 FQGNSA. After removal of 5 bases from V and 4 bases from J, the junction contained 11 bases not matched to a gene. This CDR3 contains 15 residues. This CDR3 is CASSQAAGDMYEQYF. CDR3 nucleotide sequence: TGTGCCAGCAGCCAAGCCGCGGGGGATATGTACGAGCAGTACTTC.

The gene calls are TRBV5-1 and TRBJ1-1; 7 nucleotides agree with TRBD1. Germline loops: CDR1 SGHRS, CDR2 YFSETQ. CDR3 length equals 13 residues. V shed 4 bases, J shed 3 bases, and the junction held 3 bases outside the gene matches. The CDR3 sequence: CASSIQGDTEAFF. In nucleotides, the CDR3 is TGCGCCAGCAGCATTCAGGGGGACACTGAAGCTTTCTTT.

Here the CDR3 reads CASSVGREDTQYF. The CDR3, as DNA: TGTGCCAGCAGCGTAGGGAGGGAGGATACGCAGTATTTT. This chain uses TRBV9 with TRBJ2-3, with a possible D match to TRBD2 (6 bases). The ends were cut back, 0 bases at V and 6 bases at J, with 8 bases in the middle. The CDR3 extends over 13 amino acids. Germline CDR1 is SGDLS and CDR2 is YYNGEE.

The chain uses TRBV6-1 and TRBJ1-1; D gene unclear. Between the trimmed V and J ends, which lost 6 bases and 7 bases, there was a span of 9 bases. This CDR3 is built from 11 residues. Germline V lookup: CDR1 MNHNS, CDR2 SASEGT. The CDR3 DNA reads as TGTGCCAGCAGGGCAGGTTTTGAAGCTTTCTTT. This codes for CASRAGFEAFF.

The V and J genes are TRBV18 and TRBJ1-5; the match to TRBD1 covers 9 bases. V was pared by 6 bases and J by 1 base, with 7 bases of the junction left unmatched. This CDR3 has 16 residues. Per germline, CDR1 KGHSH and CDR2 LQKENI. The CDR3 region is CASSSGQGSSNQPQHF. CDR3 nucleotides: TGTGCCAGCTCCTCTGGACAGGGGTCAAGCAATCAGCCCCAGCATTTT. Drawing the rest from reference TRBV18 and TRBJ1-5, the complete variable domain is NAGVMQNPRHLVRRRGQEARLRCSPMKGHSHVYWYRQLPEEGLKFMVYLQKENIIDESGMPKERFSAEFPKEGPSILRIQQVVRGDSAAYFCASSSGQGSSNQPQHFGDGTRLSIL.

The chain recombines TRBV29-1 with TRBJ2-1; TRBD1 aligns across 7 bases. Germline CDR1 SQVTM, CDR2 ANQGSEA. V lost 3 bases and J lost 8; bases outside the gene matches: 13. The CDR3 is 15 amino acids. Here the CDR3 reads CSVEARQGILDEQFF. The CDR3 nucleotides are TGCAGCGTTGAGGCGAGACAGGGTATTTTAGATGAGCAGTTCTTC.